This T cell receptor (beta chain) was observed in a study of human T cells and chemical hapten exposure. With 8 bases clipped from V and 5 bases from J, the junction kept 10 bases outside the gene matches. The V gene's germline CDR1 is SNHLY and CDR2 FYNNEI. The CDR3 contains 17 residues. About this clonotype: Antigen unknown.

Sequencing started from total RNA isolated from unfractionated whole blood. Unique molecular identifiers were linked by the library to individual cDNA molecules. From the 5' RACE reads, TCRdb called clonotypes with MiXCR, one entry per CDR3 protein. The repertoire holds roughly 110,000 distinct CDR3 sequences, with more than 15% as singletons. Study conclusions and caveats: The number of TCRs over 1 in 1000 frequency stayed unchanged after DPC.

The clonotype comes from a human donor in good health. The chain has TRBV2 and TRBJ2-3; the match to TRBD2 covers 16 bases. The CDR3 nucleotides read TGTGCCAGCTACGGGACTAGCGGGAGGGCCCAGGGAGATACGCAGTATTTT. This sequence encodes CASYGTSGRAQGDTQYF.